Shown below are 18 T cell receptor beta chains from a single sample sequenced in a study of OX40 agonist ivuxolimab in advanced cancers. TCRdb's copy holds only in-frame clones and misses some; the assay was immunoSEQ multiplex PCR. The table has 80,000 to 130,000 clones, just over 90% seen once; the top ten hold 0.31%. This specimen consisted of CD4+ or CD8+ T cells sorted from blood, obtained in a trial of the OX40 agonist ivuxolimab. The receptors come from an adult with an advanced solid tumor such as melanoma, head and neck, liver or kidney cancer.

The rearrangement uses TRBV5-1 and TRBJ2-7; 10 bases agree with TRBD2. This CDR3 has 15 amino acids. From germline, CDR1 is SGHRS and CDR2 YFSETQ. With 5 bases clipped from V and 3 bases from J, the junction kept 8 bases outside the gene matches. CDR3 sequence reads: CASSLAGVRFYEQYF. DNA for the CDR3: TGCGCCAGCAGTCTAGCGGGAGTAAGGTTCTACGAGCAGTACTTC.

Comments on this clone: A read error may produce the germline difference seen at one junction end. The chain uses TRBV19 and TRBJ2-7; D might be TRBD1 (6 bases). This CDR3 spans 13 amino acids. Germline CDR1 reads LNHDA; CDR2 reads SQIVND (reference sequence). The CDR3 is CASRMGATYEQYF. The CDR3 nucleotides read TGTGCCAGTCGTATGGGGGCCACCTACGAGCAGTACTTC.

This clone was recorded only once. The chain is built from TRBV19 and TRBJ1-2; TRBD1 agrees at 9 bases. CDR1 is LNHDA and CDR2 is SQIVND in the germline V gene (reference sequence). V lost 4 bases and J lost 1; bases outside the gene matches: 7. The CDR3 loop spans 16 amino acids. The CDR3 sequence is CASSTAGTGINYGYTF. The CDR3 nucleotides are TGTGCCAGTAGTACCGCCGGGACAGGGATTAACTATGGCTACACCTTC.

The genes are TRBV5-1 and TRBJ2-2, with 7 bases aligning to TRBD1. Losses at the gene ends were 0 bases for V and 1 base for J; bases not matched to a gene: 0. Germline CDR1 is SGHRS and CDR2 is YFSETQ. The CDR3 has 15 residues. CDR3 nucleotides: TGCGCCAGCAGCTTGGGACAGGGGAACACCGGGGAGCTGTTTTTT. Translated, it gives CASSLGQGNTGELFF.

V gene TRBV18 combines with J gene TRBJ2-7; 11 bases map to TRBD2. This CDR3 is 15 amino acids long. Germline V gives CDR1 KGHSH, CDR2 LQKENI. The V gene end was trimmed by 4 bases and the J gene end by 2 bases; junction bases not matched to a gene: 4. The CDR3 nucleotides read TGTGCCAGCTCACAGTTAGCGGGAGGGCCCTACGAGCAGTACTTC. Amino acid sequence: CASSQLAGGPYEQYF.

This clone was recorded only once. The V gene is TRBV9, the J gene TRBJ2-2; D may correspond to TRBD1 or TRBD2 (5 bases each). Germline V CDR1 and CDR2: SGDLS, YYNGEE. There are 15 residues in the CDR3. V was clipped by 0 bases and J by 6 bases, with 12 bases between them. The chain's CDR3 is CASSVGSVGPGELFF. The CDR3 DNA reads as TGTGCCAGCAGCGTAGGTTCAGTGGGACCCGGGGAGCTGTTTTTT. Full variable domain (missing parts from reference TRBV9 and TRBJ2-2): DSGVTQTPKHLITATGQRVTLRCSPRSGDLSVYWYQQSLDQGLQFLIQYYNGEERAKGNILERFSAQQFPDLHSELNLSSLELGDSALYFCASSVGSVGPGELFFGEGSRLTVL.

The chain employs TRBV9 and TRBJ2-3; TRBD2 is a possible D gene (6 bases). The V gene lost 2 bases and the J gene lost 2 bases, with 24 bases spanning the gap. The CDR3 runs 19 residues. Germline loops: CDR1 SGDLS, CDR2 YYNGEE. CDR3 sequence reads: CASSVHPSRTGANTDTQYF. CDR3 sequence (DNA): TGTGCCAGCAGCGTCCACCCTAGCAGGACGGGAGCAAACACAGATACGCAGTATTTT.

The chain employs TRBV27 and TRBJ1-1; D ambiguous. V shed 4 bases and J shed 8 bases, with 17 bases lying between them. The CDR3 sequence is 14 residues long. From germline, CDR1 is MNHEY and CDR2 SMNVEV (reference sequence). The CDR3 sequence: CASSSGSWEGEAFF. The CDR3 bases are TGTGCCAGCAGTTCGGGCTCGTGGGAAGGGGAAGCTTTCTTT.

V gene TRBV2 combines with J gene TRBJ2-1, with TRBD2 matching 11 bases. Germline CDR1 and CDR2: SNHLY and FYNNEI. Losses at the gene ends were 4 bases for V and 3 bases for J; bases not matched to a gene: 5. This CDR3 contains 16 residues. DNA of the CDR3: TGTGCCAGCAGTGCACTAGCGGGAGTGGGCTACAATGAGCAGTTCTTC. This sequence encodes CASSALAGVGYNEQFF.

The chain couples TRBV15 to TRBJ1-5; 7 bases are a match to TRBD1. The CDR3 spans 13 residues. Looked up from germline, CDR1 is LNHNV and CDR2 is YYDKDF (reference sequence). V shed 5 bases, J shed 7 bases, and the junction held 5 bases outside the gene matches. CDR3 nucleotides: TGTGCCACCAGCGGAAACAGGGGCCAGCCCCAGCATTTT. Translation gives CATSGNRGQPQHF. The full variable domain, in which reference TRBV15 and TRBJ1-5 provide the parts outside the CDR3, is DAMVIQNPRYQVTQFGKPVTLSCSQTLNHNVMYWYQQKSSQAPKLLFHYYDKDFNNEADTPDNFQSRRPNTSFCFLDIRSPGLGDTAMYLCATSGNRGQPQHFGDGTRLSIL.

The rearrangement links TRBV4-3 to TRBJ1-4; D perhaps matches TRBD1 (5 bases). The CDR3 has 16 residues. Between the trimmed V and J ends, which lost 1 base and 7 bases, there was a span of 16 bases. Germline CDR1 LGHNA, CDR2 YSLEER. The CDR3: CASSQVVGTKGEKLFF. CDR3 DNA sequence: TGCGCCAGCAGCCAAGTGGTAGGGACGAAAGGTGAAAAACTGTTTTTT.

This clone was observed a few times. The chain joins TRBV28 to TRBJ2-5; TRBD2 agrees at 8 bases. Germline values: CDR1 MDHEN, CDR2 SYDVKM. V lost 8 bases to trimming and J lost 4 bases; unmatched junction nucleotides: 12. The CDR3 runs to 15 residues. The CDR3 DNA reads TGTGCCAGCCTACGGAGCGGGAGAGGTGTAGAGACCCAGTACTTC. It encodes CASLRSGRGVETQYF.

V and J are TRBV7-9 and TRBJ2-7; no definite D call. Per the germline V gene, CDR1 is SEHNR and CDR2 is FQNEAQ (reference sequence). The CDR3 has 12 residues. V shed 3 bases and J shed 0 bases, with 3 bases lying between them. DNA of the CDR3: TGTGCCAGCAGCTTGATCTCCTACGAGCAGTACTTC. Translation gives CASSLISYEQYF.

This sequence joins TRBV11-2 and TRBJ2-1; no firm D call. The CDR3 contains 15 residues. With 3 bases removed from V and 2 bases from J, the gap between germline ends came to 11 bases. Germline V gene lookup returns CDR1 SGHAT and CDR2 FQNNGV. CDR3 in DNA: TGTGCCAGCAGCTTTCGGTTTGGGACCTACAATGAGCAGTTCTTC. Translated, it gives CASSFRFGTYNEQFF.

This chain connects TRBV5-5 to TRBJ2-5, with 9 positions matching TRBD2. This CDR3 contains 15 residues. From germline, CDR1 is SGHKS and CDR2 YYEKEE (reference sequence). Germline trimming cut 0 bases from V and 4 bases from J; bases unmatched to any gene: 4. CDR3 nucleotides: TGTGCCAGCAGCTTGGGCGCGGGAGGGGGAGAGACCCAGTACTTC. It is translated as CASSLGAGGGETQYF.

The genes are TRBV14 and TRBJ2-6; the match to TRBD1 covers 8 bases. Germline loops: CDR1 SGHDN, CDR2 FVKESK. Trimming took 7 bases from V and 2 from J; bases not matched to a gene: 4. This CDR3 region has 15 residues. The CDR3 loop reads CASTPGGAGANVLTF. CDR3 nucleotide sequence: TGTGCCAGCACCCCAGGGGGCGCTGGGGCCAACGTCCTGACTTTC.

This clone has only one observation. J is TRBJ2-5 and V is TRBV11-3, with a possible D match to TRBD1 (5 bases). V was trimmed by 1 base and J by 2 bases, leaving 8 bases between them. The germline gives CDR1 SGHNT, CDR2 YENEEA. The CDR3 sequence is 14 residues long. The CDR3 here is CASSLGGDQETQYF. As DNA, the CDR3 is TGTGCCAGCAGCTTAGGGGGCGATCAAGAGACCCAGTACTTC.

The chain is built from TRBV5-1 and TRBJ2-1; weak D call: TRBD2 (6 bases). V was pared by 0 bases and J by 1 base, with 11 bases between. Germline CDR1 and CDR2: SGHRS and YFSETQ. The CDR3 covers 16 residues. CDR3 coding DNA: TGCGCCAGCAGCTTGGTAGGGGACTCGTCCTACAATGAGCAGTTCTTC. It codes for CASSLVGDSSYNEQFF.